One sample yielded the 12 T cell receptor beta chains listed below, sequenced in a study of blood T cells in healthy people across ages. The authors ran a second PCR of about 6 to 11 cycles using a sample-barcoded 5' primer and a J-beta primer mix. TCRdb re-called the 5' RACE reads with MiXCR, one entry per CDR3 protein. The sample consists of 850,000 to 950,000 distinct CDR3 sequences, under 35% of them appearing once. Sequenced input: blood. These receptors originate from a woman of 80 years or more in good health.

This clonotype was found a few times. The rearrangement joins TRBV7-8 to TRBJ1-2, with D uncertain. V was pared by 1 base and J by 7 bases, with 13 bases between. The CDR3 length is 14 residues. CDR1 and CDR2 (germline): SGHVS, FQNEAQ. CDR3 amino acids: CASSLDRKTAGYTF. CDR3 DNA: TGTGCCAGCAGCTTAGATAGAAAGACGGCTGGCTACACCTTC.

This chain links TRBV4-2 with TRBJ2-1; 7 bases agree with TRBD1. In germline, CDR1 is LGHNA, CDR2 YNFKEQ. The CDR3 covers 15 residues. The J segment lost 3 bases and the V segment lost 4 bases, leaving 6 bases of the junction unmatched. The CDR3 sequence: CASSRTGTDYNEQFF. The CDR3 DNA reads as TGTGCCAGCAGCCGAACCGGGACAGACTACAATGAGCAGTTCTTC.

This clonotype came up many times. The rearrangement uses TRBV7-2 and TRBJ2-1; weak D call: TRBD1 (5 bases). The CDR3 extends over 16 amino acids. CDR1 and CDR2 (germline): SGHTA, FQGNSA. The V end was cut by 5 bases, the J end by 2 bases, with 16 bases between. This CDR3 is CASSTQQGSAYNEQFF. The CDR3 DNA follows: TGTGCCAGCAGCACCCAGCAGGGAAGCGCCTACAATGAGCAGTTCTTC.

This clonotype was found a few times. A read error is possible here, since a much larger clone lies one base away. J is TRBJ2-5 and V is TRBV7-2, with a possible D match to TRBD1 (5 bases). CDR1 is SGHTA, CDR2 FQGNSA, per germline. CDR3 length: 14 residues. CDR3 amino acids: CASSLSRVQEAQYF. In DNA, the CDR3 is TGTGCCAGCAGCTTATCCAGGGTCCAAGAGGCCCAGTACTTC.

This clonotype was seen only a few times. J is TRBJ2-5 and V is TRBV6-6; TRBD2 matches at 7 bases. This CDR3 has 15 amino acids. J gave up 11 bases and V 2 bases, and 14 bases lay outside the gene matches. Germline-derived CDR1 and CDR2 are MNHNY and SVGAGI (reference sequence). This chain's CDR3 is CASSYIMSGADEQYF. CDR3 coding DNA: TGTGCCAGCAGTTACATAATGAGCGGGGCGGATGAGCAGTACTTC.

For this clonotype: It may be a read error: a sequence one base away is much more abundant. The rearrangement joins TRBV28 to TRBJ2-4, with 9 bases lining up with TRBD1. Germline values: CDR1 MDHEN, CDR2 SYDVKM. The CDR3 spans 15 residues. CDR3 sequence reads: CAGSSPGTGLLEQYF. CDR3 coding DNA: TGTGCCGGCAGTTCCCCCGGGACAGGGCTGTTGGAGCAGTACTTC.

Concerning this clonotype itself: Since a much larger clone is just one base distant, this may be a read error. The chain carries TRBV6-5 and TRBJ2-5, with 14 bases that match TRBD2. Germline loops: CDR1 MNHEY, CDR2 SVGAGI. CDR3 size: 16 residues. This chain's CDR3 is CANSHGLAGGRETQYF. The CDR3 DNA reads TGTGCCAACAGTCACGGACTAGCGGGGGGCCGGGAGACCCAGTACTTC.

Details on this clonotype: This may arise from a read error, as a much more abundant clone is one base away. The V gene is TRBV5-6, the J gene TRBJ2-5; perhaps TRBD2 as D (6 bases). CDR3 length: 14 residues. The germline CDR1 and CDR2 sequences are SGHDT and YYEEEE. Trimming left V 3 bases short and J 5 bases short, with 14 bases between. The CDR3 loop reads CASSWMEGPETQYF. The DNA for the CDR3 is TGTGCCAGCAGCTGGATGGAGGGTCCCGAGACCCAGTACTTC. The full variable domain, in which reference TRBV5-6 and TRBJ2-5 provide the parts outside the CDR3, is DAGVTQSPTHLIKTRGQQVTLRCSPKSGHDTVSWYQQALGQGPQFIFQYYEEEERQRGNFPDRFSGHQFPNYSSELNVNALLLGDSALYLCASSWMEGPETQYFGPGTRLLVL.

This clonotype was seen only once. Relative to the germline gene, one junction end is altered; a read error may explain this. The chain couples TRBV12-3 or TRBV12-4 to TRBJ1-1; 9 bases map to TRBD1. This CDR3 is built from 17 residues. CDR3 sequence reads: CASSFRGNRGRNAEAFF. The CDR3 nucleotides are TGTGCCAGCAGTTTTAGGGGCAACAGGGGGCGGAACGCTGAAGCTTTCTTT.

This clonotype was recorded many times. The chain links TRBV20-1 to TRBJ1-2; D is unresolved. The CDR3 has 15 amino acids. Deletions cut 1 base from V and 8 bases from J, with 20 bases between. Germline loops: CDR1 DFQATT, CDR2 SNEGSKA (reference sequence). In nucleotides, the CDR3 is TGCAGTGCTAGAGCGTTGACAAGGACGCTACGGGGCTACACCTTC. Its translation is CSARALTRTLRGYTF.

The V and J genes are TRBV7-2 and TRBJ2-3; TRBD2 is a possible D gene (7 bases). Trimming removed 2 bases from V and 7 bases from J, with 16 bases in between. The CDR3 spans 15 residues. Germline CDR1 is SGHTA and CDR2 is FQGNSA. The CDR3 spells CASSLRSGGPNTQYF. The CDR3, as DNA: TGTGCCAGCAGCTTAAGATCCGGGGGGCCAAATACGCAGTATTTT.

For this clonotype: This may come from a read error, since a much larger clone is one base off. The chain has TRBV19 and TRBJ1-5; D not certain. There are 14 residues in the CDR3. Per the germline V gene, CDR1 is LNHDA and CDR2 is SQIVND (reference sequence). CDR3: CVSTDGYHNQPQHF. The CDR3 coding sequence is TGTGTCAGTACAGATGGGTACCACAATCAGCCCCAGCATTTT.